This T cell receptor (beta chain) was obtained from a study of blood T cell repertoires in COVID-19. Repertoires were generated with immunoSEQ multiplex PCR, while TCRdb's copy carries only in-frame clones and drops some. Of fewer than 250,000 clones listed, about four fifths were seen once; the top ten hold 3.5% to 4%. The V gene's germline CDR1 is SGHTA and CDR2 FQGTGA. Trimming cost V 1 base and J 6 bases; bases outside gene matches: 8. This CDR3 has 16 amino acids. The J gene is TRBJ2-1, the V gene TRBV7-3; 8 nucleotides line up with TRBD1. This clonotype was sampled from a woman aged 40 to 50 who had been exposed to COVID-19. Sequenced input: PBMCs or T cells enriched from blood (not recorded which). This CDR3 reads CASSLNQGATFNEQFF. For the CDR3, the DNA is TGTGCCAGCAGCTTAAATCAGGGGGCGACTTTCAATGAGCAGTTCTTC.